A selection of T cell receptor beta chains follows, all from one sample in a study of T-cell memory formation after mild COVID-19. TCRdb re-called the 5' RACE reads through MiXCR, storing one row per CDR3 protein. Of about 350,000 distinct CDR3 sequences in the sample, roughly 19% were seen once. The specimen was PBMCs or a T cell subset sorted from them (not recorded which). All receptors come from a man aged 18 to 30 who had mild COVID-19 (a few samples of this study predate the infection). Cell type and time point are not known. CDR3s include the opening cysteine and the closing phenylalanine or tryptophan. Each record gives: J gene, CDR3 length, V gene, clone size, D gene, CDR3 protein, CDR3 DNA. A D gene is named only where the DNA matches it firmly. Rows may omit the clone size; those that give it use once, few, many or a size class.

TRBJ1-5 | 15 | TRBV28 | NA | TRBD1 | CATGGGSRSNQPQHF | TGTGCCACAGGGGGGGGGAGCAGAAGCAATCAGCCCCAGCATTTT
TRBJ1-6 | 12 | TRBV7-3 | NA | NA | CASSLVSGPLHF | TGTGCCAGCAGCTTAGTCAGCGGGCCCCTCCACTTT
TRBJ2-7 | 14 | TRBV7-2 | few | NA | CASRPEEGIYEQYF | TGTGCCAGCAGGCCAGAGGAGGGAATCTACGAGCAGTACTTC
TRBJ1-2 | 14 | TRBV7-2 | few | NA | CASSLRWEGYGYTF | TGTGCCAGCAGCTTACGGTGGGAGGGCTATGGCTACACCTTC
TRBJ1-1 | 12 | TRBV9 | few | NA | CASGRRDTEAFF | TGTGCCAGCGGGCGGAGGGACACTGAAGCTTTCTTT
TRBJ2-4 | 14 | TRBV7-9 | NA | NA | CASSLAEESNIQYF | TGTGCCAGCAGCTTAGCGGAGGAGTCAAACATTCAGTACTTC
TRBJ2-3 | 17 | TRBV7-9 | few | TRBD1 | CASSSLGDRVSSDTQYF | TGTGCCAGCAGCTCCCTAGGGGACAGGGTTTCGTCGGATACGCAGTATTTT
TRBJ2-3 | 16 | TRBV7-8 | NA | TRBD2 | CASSSRLAGGGDTQYF | TGTGCCAGCAGTTCTCGTCTAGCGGGGGGGGGAGATACGCAGTATTTT
TRBJ2-7 | 12 | TRBV7-2 | NA | NA | CASADSRYEQYF | TGTGCCAGCGCGGACAGCAGATACGAGCAGTACTTC
TRBJ2-3 | 14 | TRBV18 | many | NA | CASSPGGFTDTQYF | TGTGCCAGCTCACCCGGCGGTTTCACAGATACGCAGTATTTT
TRBJ2-3 | 17 | TRBV5-1 | many | TRBD2 | CASSSGLAGVKSDTQYF | TGCGCCAGCAGCTCCGGACTAGCGGGGGTGAAGTCAGATACGCAGTATTTT
TRBJ1-4 | 13 | TRBV29-1 | NA | NA | CSVVRGLGEKLFF | TGCAGCGTTGTAAGGGGACTTGGTGAAAAACTGTTTTTT
TRBJ1-1 | 13 | TRBV12-3/TRBV12-4 | few | NA | CASSLQINTEAFF | TGTGCCAGCAGTTTGCAGATTAACACTGAAGCTTTCTTT
TRBJ2-6 | 15 | TRBV9 | NA | NA | CASSVRVSGANVLTF | TGTGCCAGCAGCGTACGTGTCTCTGGGGCCAACGTCCTGACTTTC
TRBJ2-2 | 17 | TRBV4-3 | NA | NA | CASSQEGGFANTGELFF | TGCGCCAGCAGCCAAGAGGGGGGCTTCGCGAACACCGGGGAGCTGTTTTTT
TRBJ1-1 | 16 | TRBV19 | NA | NA | CASITRRGSGSTEAFF | TGTGCCAGTATCACCCGGCGGGGAAGTGGCAGCACTGAAGCTTTCTTT
TRBJ1-1 | 14 | TRBV5-1 | NA | NA | CASSLGGLVPEAFF | TGCGCCAGCAGCTTGGGAGGTTTGGTCCCTGAAGCTTTCTTT
TRBJ2-3 | 15 | TRBV15 | few | TRBD1 | CATSRGQGAPDTQYF | TGTGCCACCAGCAGAGGCCAGGGGGCCCCAGATACGCAGTATTTT
TRBJ2-1 | 14 | TRBV4-2 | NA | TRBD2 | CASSQSSGGAGQFF | TGTGCCAGCAGCCAGAGCAGCGGGGGGGCCGGGCAGTTCTTC
TRBJ2-4 | 16 | TRBV4-3 | NA | NA | CASSRPSSGSKNIQYF | TGCGCCAGCAGCCGTCCCAGTTCGGGGTCCAAAAACATTCAGTACTTC